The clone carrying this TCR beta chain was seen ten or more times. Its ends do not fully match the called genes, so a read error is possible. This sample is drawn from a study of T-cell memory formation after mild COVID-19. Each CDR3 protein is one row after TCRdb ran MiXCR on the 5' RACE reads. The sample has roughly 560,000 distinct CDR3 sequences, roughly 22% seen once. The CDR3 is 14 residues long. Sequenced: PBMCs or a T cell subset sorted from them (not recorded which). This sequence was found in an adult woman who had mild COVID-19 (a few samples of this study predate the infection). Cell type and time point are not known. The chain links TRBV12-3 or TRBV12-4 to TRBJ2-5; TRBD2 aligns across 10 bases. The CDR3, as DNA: TGTGCCAGCAGTCTAGCGGGGGTACGGGAGACCCAGTACTTC. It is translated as CASSLAGVRETQYF.